This is a list of T cell receptor beta chains from one sample in a study of vaccination effects on CD4 cells after COVID-19. These TCRs are of unknown antigen specificity. The repertoire was sequenced with immunoSEQ multiplex PCR; TCRdb's copy has only in-frame clones and lacks some. The table lists about 40,000 clones, approximately 70% of them singletons. The sequenced sample was CD4+ T cells from PBMCs cultured without peptide, obtained after COVID-19 vaccination. All receptors derive from a human donor who received a COVID-19 vaccine. The CDR3 runs from the conserved cysteine through the conserved F or W. Each record gives: clone size, J gene, V gene, D gene, CDR3 DNA, CDR3 protein. The D gene is left open where the match is weak. Expanded clones are given a class, and other clones once, few, many or no size at all.

clone size: few
J gene: TRBJ2-5
V gene: TRBV7-9
D gene: .
CDR3 DNA: TGTGCCAGCAGCTTAATGGGTAGGATGGAGACCCAGTACTTC
CDR3 protein: CASSLMGRMETQYF

clone size: .
J gene: TRBJ2-3
V gene: TRBV18
D gene: TRBD1
CDR3 DNA: TGTGCCAGCTCACCACAACAGGGGTCCACAGATACGCAGTATTTT
CDR3 protein: CASSPQQGSTDTQYF

clone size: .
J gene: TRBJ1-1
V gene: TRBV10-1
D gene: .
CDR3 DNA: TGCGCCAGCAGTGACGGGGCAGGGGAAACTGAAGCTTTCTTT
CDR3 protein: CASSDGAGETEAFF

clone size: few
J gene: TRBJ2-2
V gene: TRBV6-6
D gene: .
CDR3 DNA: TGTGCCAGCAGTCAGGCCACCAGTTTTGCCTGGCGGACCGGGGAGCTGTTTTTT
CDR3 protein: CASSQATSFAWRTGELFF

clone size: .
J gene: TRBJ1-3
V gene: TRBV9
D gene: .
CDR3 DNA: TGTGCCAGCAGCGTAGAGCAATCCGGAAACACCATATATTTT
CDR3 protein: CASSVEQSGNTIYF

clone size: .
J gene: TRBJ1-5
V gene: TRBV27
D gene: .
CDR3 DNA: TGTGCCAGCAGTTTAGGCCGGAGTAATCAGCCCCAGCATTTT
CDR3 protein: CASSLGRSNQPQHF

clone size: .
J gene: TRBJ2-3
V gene: TRBV19
D gene: .
CDR3 DNA: TGTGCCAGTAGTCCCCGTTTTGGGGGGCGCACAGATACGCAGTATTTT
CDR3 protein: CASSPRFGGRTDTQYF

clone size: .
J gene: TRBJ1-1
V gene: TRBV18
D gene: .
CDR3 DNA: TGTGCCAGCTCACCACCGGTCAGAATTGAAGCTTTCTTT
CDR3 protein: CASSPPVRIEAFF

clone size: .
J gene: TRBJ2-2
V gene: TRBV5-1
D gene: .
CDR3 DNA: TGCGCCAGCAGCATGGGACAGAACACCGGGGAGCTGTTTTTT
CDR3 protein: CASSMGQNTGELFF

clone size: .
J gene: TRBJ2-7
V gene: TRBV19
D gene: TRBD2
CDR3 DNA: TGTGCCAGTAGTATAGGAATTGGGGCTAGCGGGGCCTACGAGCAGTACTTC
CDR3 protein: CASSIGIGASGAYEQYF

clone size: .
J gene: TRBJ2-1
V gene: TRBV18
D gene: .
CDR3 DNA: TGTGCCAGCTCACCTAGGGGGGCAGGCATACTTTGGTACAATGAGCAGTTCTTC
CDR3 protein: CASSPRGAGILWYNEQFF

clone size: .
J gene: TRBJ2-2
V gene: TRBV5-1
D gene: TRBD1
CDR3 DNA: TGCGCCAGCAGCTTGTATACCAGGGGGATGAGGACCGGGGAGCTGTTTTTT
CDR3 protein: CASSLYTRGMRTGELFF

clone size: .
J gene: TRBJ2-3
V gene: TRBV18
D gene: .
CDR3 DNA: TGTGCCAGCTCACCCTCGGACCGGACAGATACGCAGTATTTT
CDR3 protein: CASSPSDRTDTQYF

clone size: .
J gene: TRBJ2-7
V gene: TRBV6-6
D gene: TRBD2
CDR3 DNA: TGTGCCAGCAGACTAGCGGGGGGGATTGACGAGCAGTACTTC
CDR3 protein: CASRLAGGIDEQYF

clone size: .
J gene: TRBJ2-5
V gene: TRBV6-5
D gene: .
CDR3 DNA: TGTGCCAGCAGTTATAACGGTGACCAAGAGACCCAGTACTTC
CDR3 protein: CASSYNGDQETQYF

clone size: .
J gene: TRBJ1-2
V gene: TRBV7-8
D gene: .
CDR3 DNA: TGTGCCAGCAGCCGGGGGCGAGAATACGGCTACACCTTC
CDR3 protein: CASSRGREYGYTF

clone size: few
J gene: TRBJ2-3
V gene: TRBV29-1
D gene: .
CDR3 DNA: TGCAGCGTTGATAGTTTCCAGGGCGCGGATACGCAGTATTTT
CDR3 protein: CSVDSFQGADTQYF

clone size: .
J gene: TRBJ2-1
V gene: TRBV5-8
D gene: TRBD1
CDR3 DNA: TGTGCCAGCAGCCCCCGGACAGGGATTAAGGAGCAGTTCTTC
CDR3 protein: CASSPRTGIKEQFF